This entry lists 19 T cell receptor beta chains sequenced from one sample in a study of T cell repertoires in cytomegalovirus infection. Their antigens remain unidentified. Each CDR3 protein gets one entry after TCRdb re-called the reads with MiXCR. The repertoire has roughly 180,000 distinct CDR3 sequences, less than 25% of them found once; the top ten carry roughly 25%. The sequencing here drew on CD8+ T cells from cultured PBMCs, taken from culture after CMV antigen stimulation. The receptors come from a human donor in good health (CMV status not recorded). Some clones in this sample may be carry-over from other donors' samples.

The J gene is TRBJ1-2, the V gene TRBV7-6; TRBD1 matches at 7 bases. The CDR3 spans 12 residues. V dropped 4 bases and J dropped 7; count of bases not matched to a gene: 3. CDR1 SGHVS and CDR2 FNYEAQ come from the germline V gene. The CDR3 here is CASSSTGVGYTF. CDR3 nucleotides: TGTGCCAGCAGCTCCACAGGGGTTGGCTACACCTTC.

The rearrangement joins TRBV4-1 to TRBJ2-7; TRBD1 matches 9 bases. Trimming took 6 bases from V and 4 from J; bases not matched to a gene: 4. CDR1 is MGHRA, CDR2 YSYEKL, per germline. The CDR3 consists of 13 residues. CDR3 residues: CASSTGGSYEQYF. DNA of the CDR3: TGCGCCAGCAGTACAGGGGGCAGTTACGAGCAGTACTTC.

This rearrangement joins TRBV6-5 to TRBJ2-7; TRBD2 matches 7 bases. This CDR3 has 13 residues. The ends lost 8 bases at V and 5 bases at J; junction bases unmatched: 9. Germline CDR1 is MNHEY and CDR2 is SVGAGI. The CDR3 DNA is TGTGCCAGCTGGGAGGGAGCAAAGAACGAGCAGTACTTC. This translates into CASWEGAKNEQYF.

This clonotype has only a few counts. V and J are TRBV6-2 or TRBV6-3 and TRBJ1-5; D is unclear. Germline-derived CDR1 and CDR2 are MNHEY and SVGEGT. Trimming shortened V by 1 base and J by 2 bases, and 3 bases separated the two germline ends. This CDR3 spans 13 amino acids. The CDR3, as DNA: TGTGCCAGCAGTTACTTCCGCAATCAGCCCCAGCATTTT. Translated: CASSYFRNQPQHF.

The chain uses TRBV11-2 and TRBJ2-3; 8 bases are a match to TRBD2. The CDR3 length is 16 residues. The germline V gene encodes CDR1 SGHAT and CDR2 FQNNGV. V dropped 5 bases and J dropped 2; count of bases not matched to a gene: 9. The CDR3 nucleotides are TGTGCCAGCAGCCCTATAGCGGGGACAATCACAGATACGCAGTATTTT. Amino acid sequence: CASSPIAGTITDTQYF. Complete variable domain (other parts from reference TRBV11-2 and TRBJ2-3): EAGVAQSPRYKIIEKRQSVAFWCNPISGHATLYWYQQILGQGPKLLIQFQNNGVVDDSQLPKDRFSAERLKGVDSTLKIQPAKLEDSAVYLCASSPIAGTITDTQYFGPGTRLTVL.

As regards this clonotype: The germline gene is not matched at one end of the junction; a read error may be the cause. The J gene is TRBJ2-5, the V gene TRBV6-5; 9 bases line up with TRBD2. CDR1 MNHEY and CDR2 SVGAGI come from the germline V gene. The CDR3 has 18 residues. For the CDR3, the DNA is TGTGCCCGCAGTTATTCTCCCCCCTTAGCGGGGGCCAAGGAGACCCAGTACTTC. It is translated as CARSYSPPLAGAKETQYF.

This clonotype was picked up one time. The rearrangement uses TRBV6-2 or TRBV6-3 and TRBJ1-5, with TRBD1 identical over 10 bases. V trimming: 5 bases; J trimming: 5 bases; junction bases outside the gene matches: 3. CDR1 is MNHEY and CDR2 is SVGEGT in the germline V gene. The CDR3 totals 14 residues. CDR3 in DNA: TGTGCCAGCAGTCGACAGGGGGCCCATCAGCCCCAGCATTTT. This sequence encodes CASSRQGAHQPQHF.

This clonotype has at least ten counts. This chain connects TRBV12-3 or TRBV12-4 to TRBJ1-2, with TRBD1 identical over 9 bases. The CDR3 sequence is 16 residues long. V gave up 2 bases and J gave up 8 bases; unmatched junction bases: 12. As DNA, the CDR3 is TGTGCCAGCAGTTTAACATCCCTGGGACAGGGAAGAGGCTACACCTTC. Translating it yields CASSLTSLGQGRGYTF.

The chain recombines TRBV12-3 or TRBV12-4 with TRBJ2-7; no reliable D call. The length of the CDR3 is 13 residues. Trimming left V 8 bases short and J 2 bases short, with 13 bases between. For the CDR3, the DNA is TGTGCCAGCGGCTTAAGTGGGCCCTACGAGCAGTACTTC. Translating it yields CASGLSGPYEQYF.

The chain combines TRBV6-6 with TRBJ1-6, with TRBD1 identical over 7 bases. The CDR3 runs 15 residues. Losses at the gene ends were 6 bases for V and 7 bases for J; bases not matched to a gene: 9. Germline CDR1 MNHNY, CDR2 SVGAGI (reference sequence). The CDR3, as DNA: TGTGCCAGCAGAGGACAGGCCCATCAGAATTCACCCCTCCACTTT. This gives the protein CASRGQAHQNSPLHF.

The table lists this clonotype with a few counts. The chain combines TRBV6-5 with TRBJ2-5; 7 bases fit TRBD2. Germline trimming cut 3 bases from V and 3 bases from J; bases unmatched to any gene: 1. There are 13 residues in the CDR3. The V gene's germline CDR1 is MNHEY and CDR2 SVGAGI. The CDR3 loop reads CASSYRGEETQYF. The CDR3, as DNA: TGTGCCAGCAGTTATCGGGGGGAAGAGACCCAGTACTTC.

This clonotype appeared a single time. The V call is TRBV7-2, the J call TRBJ1-2; D is unresolved. The CDR3 runs 16 residues. Germline CDR1 is SGHTA and CDR2 is FQGNSA. Trimming left V 0 bases short and J 0 bases short, with 11 bases between. CDR3 DNA sequence: TGTGCCAGCAGCTTAGCCGCCGGGAGGACTAACTATGGCTACACCTTC. Translated, it gives CASSLAAGRTNYGYTF.

This sequence joins TRBV12-3 or TRBV12-4 and TRBJ2-1; 7 bases line up with TRBD1. V lost 8 bases to trimming and J lost 6 bases; unmatched junction nucleotides: 10. The CDR3 length is 14 residues. The CDR3 sequence is CASSLRQGPNEQFF. CDR3 in DNA: TGTGCCAGCTCACTTCGACAGGGCCCCAATGAGCAGTTCTTC.

A few counts support this clonotype. This chain connects TRBV7-9 to TRBJ2-3; 7 bases map to TRBD1. Trimming took 4 bases from V and 2 from J; bases not matched to a gene: 9. This CDR3 is 16 amino acids long. Germline assignment: CDR1 SEHNR and CDR2 FQNEAQ (reference sequence). The CDR3 sequence is CASSSPAGGITDTQYF. DNA of the CDR3: TGTGCCAGCAGCTCCCCCGCAGGGGGTATCACAGATACGCAGTATTTT.

CDR3 nucleotide sequence: TGTGCCAGCACCAATCGGGGGGCGTACGTGAACACTGAAGCTTTCTTT. Translation: CASTNRGAYVNTEAFF. The chain is built from TRBV11-2 and TRBJ1-1; TRBD1 is a possible D gene (6 bases). CDR3 size: 16 residues. The V gene's germline CDR1 is SGHAT and CDR2 FQNNGV. Between the trimmed V and J ends, which lost 7 bases and 0 bases, there was a span of 18 bases.

This chain connects TRBV6-6 to TRBJ2-2, with D maybe TRBD2 (6 bases). Trimming removed 5 bases at V and 1 base at J, with 8 bases between. Per germline, CDR1 MNHNY and CDR2 SVGAGI (reference sequence). The CDR3 has 14 amino acids. The DNA of the CDR3 is TGTGCCAGCAGTGAGGGACTGAACACCGGGGAGCTGTTTTTT. Translated, it gives CASSEGLNTGELFF.

The J gene is TRBJ2-3, the V gene TRBV29-1; the match to TRBD1 covers 7 bases. The CDR3 length is 12 residues. Germline CDR1 is SQVTM and CDR2 is ANQGSEA. The junction had 2 bases not matched to a gene; V was cut back by 7 bases and J by 1 base. The CDR3 protein is CSGGQGTDTQYF. The CDR3 nucleotides are TGCAGCGGCGGACAGGGCACAGATACGCAGTATTTT.

The chain employs TRBV12-3 or TRBV12-4 and TRBJ1-4, with 8 nucleotides matching TRBD1. There are 15 residues in the CDR3. V gave up 5 bases and J gave up 8 bases; unmatched junction bases: 10. The CDR3 DNA reads as TGTGCCAGCAGTAAAGGGACAGGTGCAAGGGAAAAACTGTTTTTT. Translating gives CASSKGTGAREKLFF.

The table lists this clonotype with a few counts. The genes are TRBV27 and TRBJ2-1; 10 bases are a match to TRBD2. Germline V CDR1 and CDR2: MNHEY, SMNVEV (reference sequence). Trimming removed 8 bases from V and 10 bases from J; junction bases left unmatched: 11. The CDR3 contains 14 residues. The CDR3, as DNA: TGTGCCAGCCTCCAGCGGGGGGGGAAGGGGGAGCAGTTCTTC. It translates to CASLQRGGKGEQFF.